This TCR beta chain is drawn from a study of blood T cell repertoires in COVID-19. Study overall: Acute-phase and convalescent COVID-19 samples originated in the United States, Italy and Spain.

The authors' processing: From reference gene primer amplification, estimates of nucleated cell counts were derived. The table came from immunoSEQ multiplex PCR; TCRdb's copy has only in-frame clones and leaves some out. Clone size and V and J calls were adopted from that table, with D and trimming inferred from the DNA. The sample includes fewer than 250,000 clones, almost 85% of them seen just once. The germline gives CDR1 SGHNT, CDR2 YYREEE (reference sequence). Trimming pared 0 bases from V and 4 bases from J, leaving 10 bases between. The CDR3 is 14 residues long. The source is a woman at least 80 years old with acute or convalescent COVID-19. The chain recombines TRBV5-4 with TRBJ1-2; D not resolved. The specimen sequenced was peripheral blood. CDR3 loop: CASSLVEGSYGYTF. In nucleotides, the CDR3 is TGTGCCAGCAGCTTGGTGGAGGGAAGCTATGGCTACACCTTC.